The T cell receptor beta chain described here comes from a study of blood T cell repertoires in COVID-19. V dropped 0 bases and J dropped 8 bases, with 11 bases sitting between them. This CDR3 contains 14 residues. Germline V gene sequence: CDR1 KGHSH, CDR2 LQKENI. Generated by immunoSEQ multiplex PCR, the TCRdb table keeps only in-frame clones and is missing some. The repertoire has under 300,000 clones, just under 85% of them found once; the top ten carry about 4%. This clonotype originated in a man aged 45 to 65 with acute or convalescent COVID-19. The chain carries TRBV18 and TRBJ1-3, with D maybe TRBD1 (6 bases). Specimen: peripheral blood. CDR3 coding DNA: TGTGCCAGCTCACCACCGGGGGCGGCGGACACCATATATTTT. Translated, it gives CASSPPGAADTIYF.